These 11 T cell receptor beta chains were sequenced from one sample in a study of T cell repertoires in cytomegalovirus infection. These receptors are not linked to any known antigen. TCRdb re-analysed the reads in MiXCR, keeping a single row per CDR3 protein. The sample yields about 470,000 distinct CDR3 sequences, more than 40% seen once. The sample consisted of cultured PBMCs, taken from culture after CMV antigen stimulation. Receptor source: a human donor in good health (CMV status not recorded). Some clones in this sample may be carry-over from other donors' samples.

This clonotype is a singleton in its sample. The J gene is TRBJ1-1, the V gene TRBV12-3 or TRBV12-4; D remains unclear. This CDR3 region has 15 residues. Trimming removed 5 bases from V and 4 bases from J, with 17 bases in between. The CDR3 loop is CASSTRETWSTEAFF. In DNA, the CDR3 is TGTGCCAGCAGTACACGGGAAACCTGGAGCACTGAAGCTTTCTTT.

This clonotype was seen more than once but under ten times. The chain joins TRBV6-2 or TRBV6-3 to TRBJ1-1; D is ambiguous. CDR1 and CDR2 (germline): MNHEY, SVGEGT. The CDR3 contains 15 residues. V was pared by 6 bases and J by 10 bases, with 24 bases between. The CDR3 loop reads CASSRSVGRGDRAFF. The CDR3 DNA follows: TGTGCCAGCAGCCGATCGGTTGGGCGCGGAGATCGAGCTTTCTTT.

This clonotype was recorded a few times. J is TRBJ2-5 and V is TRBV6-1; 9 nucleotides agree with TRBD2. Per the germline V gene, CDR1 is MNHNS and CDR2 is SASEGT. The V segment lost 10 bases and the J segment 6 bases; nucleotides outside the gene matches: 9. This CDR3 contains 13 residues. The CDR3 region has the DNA TGTGCCACTTTTCTAGCGGGACGACAGACCCAGTACTTC. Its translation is CATFLAGRQTQYF.

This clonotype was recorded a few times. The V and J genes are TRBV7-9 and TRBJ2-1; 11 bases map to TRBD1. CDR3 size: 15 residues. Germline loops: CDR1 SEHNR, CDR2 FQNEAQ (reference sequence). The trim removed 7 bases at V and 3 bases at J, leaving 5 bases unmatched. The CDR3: CASTPGTGGYNEQFF. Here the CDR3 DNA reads TGTGCCAGCACCCCTGGGACAGGGGGCTACAATGAGCAGTTCTTC.

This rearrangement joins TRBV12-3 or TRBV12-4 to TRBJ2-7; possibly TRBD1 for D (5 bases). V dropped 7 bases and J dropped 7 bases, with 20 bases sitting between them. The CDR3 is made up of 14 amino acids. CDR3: CASTLSGAIGEQYF. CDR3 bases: TGTGCCAGCACCCTGTCTGGGGCCATCGGGGAGCAGTACTTC.

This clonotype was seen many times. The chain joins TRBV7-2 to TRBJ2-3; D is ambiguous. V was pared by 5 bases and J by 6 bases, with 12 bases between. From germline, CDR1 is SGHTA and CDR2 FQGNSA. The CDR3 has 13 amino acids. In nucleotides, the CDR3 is TGTGCCAGCAGCCCACAGATAACCGATACGCAGTATTTT. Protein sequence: CASSPQITDTQYF.

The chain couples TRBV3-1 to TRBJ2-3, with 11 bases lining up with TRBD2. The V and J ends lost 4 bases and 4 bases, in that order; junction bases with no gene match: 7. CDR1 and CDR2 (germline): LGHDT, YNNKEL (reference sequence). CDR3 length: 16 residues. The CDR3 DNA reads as TGTGCCAGCAGCCCGGCCGCTAGCGGGAGGTCAGATACGCAGTATTTT. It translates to CASSPAASGRSDTQYF.

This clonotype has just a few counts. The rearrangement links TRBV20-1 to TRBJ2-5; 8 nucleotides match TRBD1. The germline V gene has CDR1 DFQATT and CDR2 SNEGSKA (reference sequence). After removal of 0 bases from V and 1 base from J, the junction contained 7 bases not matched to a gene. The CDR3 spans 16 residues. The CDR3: CSARDYAGTGQETQYF. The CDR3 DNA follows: TGCAGTGCTAGAGATTACGCCGGGACAGGCCAAGAGACCCAGTACTTC.

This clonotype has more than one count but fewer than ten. The CDR3 DNA reads as TGTGCCAGCAGTGAATTCCCGGGACAGGGGCCGGCAGATACGCAGTATTTT. Its translation: CASSEFPGQGPADTQYF. The chain combines TRBV6-1 with TRBJ2-3; 10 bases fit TRBD1. The length of the CDR3 is 17 residues. Germline assignment: CDR1 MNHNS and CDR2 SASEGT. With 2 bases clipped from V and 4 bases from J, the junction kept 9 bases outside the gene matches.

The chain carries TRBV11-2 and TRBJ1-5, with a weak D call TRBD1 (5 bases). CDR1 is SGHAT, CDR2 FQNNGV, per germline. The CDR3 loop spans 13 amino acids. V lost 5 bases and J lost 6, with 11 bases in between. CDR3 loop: CASSHRSGQPQHF. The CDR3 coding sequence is TGTGCCAGCAGCCACAGGTCCGGTCAGCCCCAGCATTTT.

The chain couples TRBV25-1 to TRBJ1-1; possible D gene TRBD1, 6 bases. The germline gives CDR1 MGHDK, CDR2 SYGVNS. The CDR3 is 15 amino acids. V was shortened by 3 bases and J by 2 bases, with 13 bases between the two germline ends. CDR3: CASSDMGRGNTEAFF. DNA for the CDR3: TGTGCCAGCAGTGATATGGGCAGGGGAAACACTGAAGCTTTCTTT.